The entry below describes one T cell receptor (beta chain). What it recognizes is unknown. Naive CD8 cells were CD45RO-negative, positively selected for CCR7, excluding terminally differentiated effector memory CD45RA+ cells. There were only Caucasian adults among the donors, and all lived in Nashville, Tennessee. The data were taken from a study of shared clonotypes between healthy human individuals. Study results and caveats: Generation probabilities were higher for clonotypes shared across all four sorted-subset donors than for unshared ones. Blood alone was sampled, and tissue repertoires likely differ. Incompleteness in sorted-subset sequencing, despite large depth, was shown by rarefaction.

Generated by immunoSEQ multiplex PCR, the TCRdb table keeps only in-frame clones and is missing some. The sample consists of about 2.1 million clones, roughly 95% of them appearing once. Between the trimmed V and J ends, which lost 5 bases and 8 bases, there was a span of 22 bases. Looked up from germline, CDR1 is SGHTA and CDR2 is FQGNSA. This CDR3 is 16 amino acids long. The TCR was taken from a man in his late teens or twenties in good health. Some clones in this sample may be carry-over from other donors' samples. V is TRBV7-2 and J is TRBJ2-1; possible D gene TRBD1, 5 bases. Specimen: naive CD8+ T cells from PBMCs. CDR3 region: CASSPGDSGADDEQFF. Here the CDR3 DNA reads TGTGCCAGCAGCCCCGGAGACTCTGGGGCGGACGATGAGCAGTTCTTC.